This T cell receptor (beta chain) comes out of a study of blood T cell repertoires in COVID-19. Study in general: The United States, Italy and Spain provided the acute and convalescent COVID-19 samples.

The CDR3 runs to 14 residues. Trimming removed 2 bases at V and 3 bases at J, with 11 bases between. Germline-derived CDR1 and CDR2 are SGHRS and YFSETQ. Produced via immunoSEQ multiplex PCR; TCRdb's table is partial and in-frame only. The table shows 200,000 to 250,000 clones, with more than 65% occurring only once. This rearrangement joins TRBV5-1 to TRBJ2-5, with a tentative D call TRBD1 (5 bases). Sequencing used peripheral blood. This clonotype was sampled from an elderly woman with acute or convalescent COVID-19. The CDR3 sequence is CASSFYRKEETQYF. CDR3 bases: TGCGCCAGCAGCTTCTACAGGAAAGAAGAGACCCAGTACTTC.